The sequence of this T cell receptor beta chain was determined in a study of cytomegalovirus exposure and HLA in healthy donors. Sequencing was performed with immunoSEQ multiplex PCR; in TCRdb, only in-frame clones are kept and a portion is missing. The sample carries 200,000 to 250,000 clones, about 87% recorded once. Germline V CDR1 and CDR2: LNHNV, YYDKDF (reference sequence). The CDR3 sequence is 14 residues long. The ends were cut back, 3 bases at V and 7 bases at J, with 10 bases in the middle. Material for sequencing was PBMCs. This chain links TRBV15 with TRBJ1-6; no clear D gene. The source of this sequence is a man aged 18 to 30 in good health and CMV-seronegative. CDR3 nucleotide sequence: TGTGCCACCAGCAGCAAGGGCGGGAATTCACCCCTCCACTTT. This encodes CATSSKGGNSPLHF.